The 30 T cell receptor beta chains below all came from one sample that was sequenced in a study of T cell changes during pregnancy in multiple sclerosis. Sequencing was performed with immunoSEQ multiplex PCR; in TCRdb, only in-frame clones are kept and a portion is missing. The table records some 87,000 clones, approximately 92% of them present only once. Sequenced here: peripheral blood, sampled in the first trimester of pregnancy. The origin of the receptors is a female donor with multiple sclerosis, enrolled in a pregnancy study.

This sequence joins TRBV7-2 and TRBJ1-5; D possibly corresponds to TRBD1 (6 bases). CDR1 and CDR2 (germline): SGHTA, FQGNSA. V shed 3 bases and J shed 2 bases, with 8 bases lying between them. The CDR3 loop spans 14 amino acids. The CDR3: CASSLGQRNQPQHF. DNA for the CDR3: TGTGCCAGCAGCTTGGGACAACGCAATCAGCCCCAGCATTTT.

J is TRBJ2-1 and V is TRBV19; 11 bases map to TRBD1. The CDR3 is made up of 16 amino acids. Per germline, CDR1 LNHDA and CDR2 SQIVND (reference sequence). V lost 7 bases to trimming and J lost 9 bases; unmatched junction nucleotides: 14. CDR3: CASNPSGTGGIGEQFF. The CDR3, as DNA: TGTGCCAGTAACCCCTCTGGGACAGGGGGAATTGGTGAGCAGTTCTTC. Filled out from reference TRBV19 and TRBJ2-1, the complete variable domain reads DGGITQSPKYLFRKEGQNVTLSCEQNLNHDAMYWYRQDPGQGLRLIYYSQIVNDFQKGDIAEGYSVSREKKESFPLTVTSAQKNPTAFYLCASNPSGTGGIGEQFFGPGTRLTVL.

The chain has TRBV9 and TRBJ2-3; 14 bases align to TRBD2. The CDR3 contains 20 residues. The V segment lost 0 bases and the J segment 1 base; nucleotides outside the gene matches: 10. Germline-derived CDR1 and CDR2 are SGDLS and YYNGEE. The CDR3 spells CASSVAGLAGVIRGTDTQYF. In DNA form, the CDR3 reads TGTGCCAGCAGCGTAGCGGGACTAGCGGGAGTTATTAGGGGCACAGATACGCAGTATTTT.

The chain employs TRBV7-2 and TRBJ2-1; a weak D match, TRBD1 (5 bases). The V gene's germline CDR1 is SGHTA and CDR2 FQGNSA. This CDR3 is built from 15 residues. The V end lost 2 bases, the J end lost 6 bases, and 14 bases lay between the germline ends. The CDR3 loop is CASSLRPGPRNEQFF. The CDR3, as DNA: TGTGCCAGCAGCTTAAGACCAGGGCCCCGCAATGAGCAGTTCTTC.

The chain joins TRBV7-2 to TRBJ2-3; 8 bases fit TRBD2. The germline V gene encodes CDR1 SGHTA and CDR2 FQGNSA. There are 12 residues in the CDR3. Trimming took 5 bases from V and 6 from J; bases not matched to a gene: 1. For the CDR3, the DNA is TGTGCCAGCAGCACGGGGGGGGATACGCAGTATTTT. Residues: CASSTGGDTQYF.

V gene TRBV5-6 combines with J gene TRBJ1-1; the D gene is possibly TRBD1 (6 bases). The germline V gene encodes CDR1 SGHDT and CDR2 YYEEEE. There are 14 residues in the CDR3. Trimming left V 0 bases short and J 4 bases short, with 10 bases between. CDR3 loop: CASSLVGGATEAFF. CDR3 DNA sequence: TGTGCCAGCAGCTTGGTAGGGGGAGCCACTGAAGCTTTCTTT.

The chain has TRBV11-3 and TRBJ2-1, with a tentative D call TRBD1 (10 bases). CDR1 and CDR2 (germline): SGHNT, YENEEA. V lost 5 bases, J lost 6 bases, and 29 bases lay in between. This CDR3 is 19 amino acids long. The CDR3 loop reads CASSHGTGESRLAVNEQFF. CDR3 nucleotide sequence: TGTGCCAGCAGCCACGGGACAGGGGAATCCCGACTAGCGGTCAATGAGCAGTTCTTC.

This sequence joins TRBV11-2 and TRBJ2-1, with a possible D match to TRBD2 (5 bases). V dropped 4 bases and J dropped 8 bases, with 6 bases sitting between them. Per germline, CDR1 SGHAT and CDR2 FQNNGV. The length of the CDR3 is 11 residues. The CDR3 protein is CASSWTYEQFF. For the CDR3, the DNA is TGTGCCAGCAGCTGGACTTATGAGCAGTTCTTC. The full variable domain, its missing parts supplied by reference TRBV11-2 and TRBJ2-1, is EAGVAQSPRYKIIEKRQSVAFWCNPISGHATLYWYQQILGQGPKLLIQFQNNGVVDDSQLPKDRFSAERLKGVDSTLKIQPAKLEDSAVYLCASSWTYEQFFGPGTRLTVL.

CDR3: CASSPWQGIPTDTQYF. The CDR3 bases are TGTGCCAGTAGTCCTTGGCAGGGGATACCCACAGATACGCAGTATTTT. The chain recombines TRBV19 with TRBJ2-3; perhaps TRBD1 as D (6 bases). Germline V gives CDR1 LNHDA, CDR2 SQIVND (reference sequence). The CDR3 length is 16 residues. Trimming left V 5 bases short and J 2 bases short, with 17 bases between.

The gene calls are TRBV6-6 and TRBJ1-5; D gene ambiguous. V dropped 6 bases and J dropped 2 bases, with 11 bases sitting between them. This CDR3 has 14 amino acids. Per the germline V gene, CDR1 is MNHNY and CDR2 is SVGAGI (reference sequence). In DNA form, the CDR3 reads TGTGCCAGCAGCTTACAGCGGGGCAATCAGCCCCAGCATTTT. Translating it yields CASSLQRGNQPQHF.

The genes are TRBV29-1 and TRBJ2-7; 9 bases map to TRBD2. V shed 7 bases and J 6 bases; nucleotides not matched to a gene: 16. CDR3 length: 15 residues. Germline CDR1 and CDR2: SQVTM and ANQGSEA. The CDR3: CSASVPTSGRSEQYF. The CDR3 region has the DNA TGCAGCGCATCCGTTCCGACTAGCGGTAGATCCGAGCAGTACTTC.

The genes are TRBV6-5 and TRBJ1-5, with D hard to call. Trimming shortened V by 4 bases and J by 3 bases, and 7 bases separated the two germline ends. Germline CDR1 and CDR2: MNHEY and SVGAGI. This CDR3 has 13 amino acids. The chain's CDR3 is CASSFSNNQPQHF. The CDR3 bases are TGTGCCAGCAGTTTCAGTAACAATCAGCCCCAGCATTTT.

The chain couples TRBV4-1 to TRBJ2-5; D not resolved. The end of the DNA aligns better with TRBJ2-7, so the J call may be wrong. Germline-derived CDR1 and CDR2 are MGHRA and YSYEKL. This CDR3 contains 13 residues. CDR3 residues: CASSQGRTYEQYF. DNA for the CDR3: TGCGCCAGCAGCCAAGGGAGAACCTACGAGCAGTACTTC.

This rearrangement joins TRBV15 to TRBJ2-3; 8 bases are shared with TRBD1. Germline V gene data show CDR1 as LNHNV and CDR2 as YYDKDF (reference sequence). This CDR3 is built from 16 residues. V lost 2 bases, J lost 6 bases, and 10 bases stayed unmatched. For the CDR3, the DNA is TGTGCCACCAGCAGAACCGGGACAGGTCTGTGGGATACGCAGTATTTT. As protein: CATSRTGTGLWDTQYF.

The chain recombines TRBV19 with TRBJ2-2, with 8 bases that match TRBD2. V lost 6 bases to trimming and J lost 3 bases; unmatched junction nucleotides: 6. CDR1 is LNHDA, CDR2 SQIVND, per germline (reference sequence). The CDR3 length is 15 residues. The CDR3 nucleotides are TGTGCCAGTAGCCCGGGGGGGTCGGACACCGGGGAGCTGTTTTTT. It codes for CASSPGGSDTGELFF.

The genes are TRBV25-1 and TRBJ2-3; 11 nucleotides line up with TRBD2. CDR1 is MGHDK and CDR2 is SYGVNS in the germline V gene. The trim removed 8 bases at V and 5 bases at J, leaving 6 bases unmatched. The CDR3 is 14 amino acids. The CDR3 sequence is CASVAGGPVDTQYF. The CDR3 bases are TGTGCCAGCGTAGCGGGAGGGCCGGTAGATACGCAGTATTTT.

Worth noting for this clone: Mismatch with germline at one junction end may stem from a read error. The chain recombines TRBV19 with TRBJ2-5; the match to TRBD1 covers 7 bases. CDR1 LNHDA and CDR2 SQIVND come from the germline V gene (reference sequence). The CDR3 extends over 18 amino acids. The CDR3 DNA is TGTGCCAGTAGTCTAGAGGGGCGGGTGGGACAGCCAAAAGAGACCCAGTACTTC. It translates to CASSLEGRVGQPKETQYF.

Concerning this clone: At one end the junction does not follow the germline gene, possibly because of a read error. The rearrangement uses TRBV5-1 and TRBJ2-5; tentatively, D is TRBD1 (6 bases). Germline lookup yields CDR1 SGHRS and CDR2 YFSETQ. The CDR3 runs to 17 residues. The CDR3 is CASSPELGRTEQGTQYF. The CDR3 DNA sequence: TGCGCCAGCAGCCCAGAGCTCGGGCGGACAGAGCAAGGGACCCAGTACTTC. The full variable domain, with the rest looked up from reference TRBV5-1 and TRBJ2-5, is KAGVTQTPRYLIKTRGQQVTLSCSPISGHRSVSWYQQTPGQGLQFLFEYFSETQRNKGNFPGRFSGRQFSNSRSEMNVSTLELGDSALYLCASSPELGRTEQGTQYFGPGTRLLVL.

On this clone: At one end the junction does not follow the germline gene, possibly because of a read error. The chain joins TRBV6-5 to TRBJ2-7, with 7 nucleotides matching TRBD1. Germline CDR1 MNHEY, CDR2 SVGAGI. The CDR3 sequence is 16 residues long. CDR3 amino acids: CASRYSSGTVPYEQYF. The CDR3 DNA reads as TGTGCCAGCAGGTACTCCTCCGGGACAGTTCCCTACGAGCAGTACTTC.

This chain links TRBV4-3 with TRBJ2-2; 9 nucleotides align to TRBD1. With 0 bases clipped from V and 7 bases from J, the junction kept 6 bases outside the gene matches. Per germline, CDR1 LGHNA and CDR2 YSLEER. This CDR3 is built from 16 residues. The DNA for the CDR3 is TGCGCCAGCAGCCAAGAACCACAGGGGGCTTACGGGGAGCTGTTTTTT. It translates to CASSQEPQGAYGELFF.

V and J are TRBV5-6 and TRBJ2-7, with 8 nucleotides matching TRBD2. Germline CDR1 and CDR2: SGHDT and YYEEEE. CDR3 length equals 14 residues. V lost 3 bases to trimming and J lost 5 bases; unmatched junction nucleotides: 7. CDR3 bases: TGTGCCAGCAGCTCAGCGGGAGTAGCCGACGAGCAGTACTTC. Protein sequence: CASSSAGVADEQYF. Variable domain in full (rest from reference TRBV5-6 and TRBJ2-7): DAGVTQSPTHLIKTRGQQVTLRCSPKSGHDTVSWYQQALGQGPQFIFQYYEEEERQRGNFPDRFSGHQFPNYSSELNVNALLLGDSALYLCASSSAGVADEQYFGPGTRLTVT.

This clone has only one observation. The rearrangement links TRBV5-1 to TRBJ2-7, with D possibly matching TRBD2 (6 bases). Trimming shortened V by 0 bases and J by 3 bases, and 13 bases separated the two germline ends. Germline assignment: CDR1 SGHRS and CDR2 YFSETQ. The CDR3 spans 15 residues. CDR3 residues: CASSLVRGTGYEQYF. As DNA, the CDR3 is TGCGCCAGCAGCTTGGTCCGCGGGACGGGCTACGAGCAGTACTTC. Drawing the rest from reference TRBV5-1 and TRBJ2-7, the complete variable domain is KAGVTQTPRYLIKTRGQQVTLSCSPISGHRSVSWYQQTPGQGLQFLFEYFSETQRNKGNFPGRFSGRQFSNSRSEMNVSTLELGDSALYLCASSLVRGTGYEQYFGPGTRLTVT.

J is TRBJ2-5 and V is TRBV6-5; D unresolved. CDR1 MNHEY and CDR2 SVGAGI come from the germline V gene. The CDR3 is 15 residues long. V was shortened by 0 bases and J by 4 bases, with 12 bases between the two germline ends. CDR3 amino acids: CASSYSIGDLETQYF. DNA of the CDR3: TGTGCCAGCAGTTACTCGATCGGTGACTTAGAGACCCAGTACTTC.

This chain's CDR3 is CASSERDSSRSTF. As DNA, the CDR3 is TGTGCCAGCAGTGAACGGGACAGCTCCAGATCAACCTTC. The chain links TRBV6-1 to TRBJ1-2; 7 positions match TRBD1. The CDR3 is 13 residues long. Trimming removed 2 bases from V and 14 bases from J; junction bases left unmatched: 11. Germline loops: CDR1 MNHNS, CDR2 SASEGT.

The V and J genes are TRBV28 and TRBJ2-7, with 9 bases matching TRBD1. The V gene's germline CDR1 is MDHEN and CDR2 SYDVKM. The CDR3 extends over 14 amino acids. V shed 7 bases, J shed 5 bases, and the junction held 9 bases outside the gene matches. CDR3 coding DNA: TGTGCCAGCATTGGAGGACAGGGGCACCACGAGCAGTACTTC. Translated: CASIGGQGHHEQYF.

V is TRBV28 and J is TRBJ2-7; 15 positions agree with TRBD2. This CDR3 has 20 amino acids. Germline CDR1 is MDHEN and CDR2 is SYDVKM. V gave up 4 bases and J gave up 3 bases; unmatched junction bases: 16. The CDR3 nucleotides are TGTGCCAGCAGTTCCCTTGGACTAGCGGGAGGGCCTAAGGCTCGCTACGAGCAGTACTTC. Its translation is CASSSLGLAGGPKARYEQYF.

The chain carries TRBV27 and TRBJ2-2; TRBD1 is a possible D gene (6 bases). Trimming took 8 bases from V and 5 from J, leaving 12 bases between them. Germline-derived CDR1 and CDR2 are MNHEY and SMNVEV (reference sequence). The CDR3 is 13 amino acids. The CDR3 sequence is CASQGHLTGELFF. DNA for the CDR3: TGTGCCAGCCAGGGACACCTTACCGGGGAGCTGTTTTTT.

The chain uses TRBV6-5 and TRBJ2-1; D is undetermined. V was clipped by 5 bases and J by 7 bases, with 12 bases between them. The V gene's germline CDR1 is MNHEY and CDR2 SVGAGI. The CDR3 has 13 amino acids. The CDR3 DNA reads TGTGCCAGCAGTAACCCCCACCAGAATGAGCAGTTCTTC. It translates to CASSNPHQNEQFF.

The chain combines TRBV5-1 with TRBJ2-7, with 9 bases matching TRBD2. CDR1 is SGHRS, CDR2 YFSETQ, per germline. The length of the CDR3 is 14 residues. V lost 4 bases to trimming and J lost 1 base; unmatched junction nucleotides: 3. Written as DNA, the CDR3 is TGCGCCAGCAGCGCTAGCGGGACTTCCTACGAGCAGTACTTC. Translated: CASSASGTSYEQYF.

The chain employs TRBV4-1 and TRBJ1-3; D is perhaps TRBD1 (5 bases). Trimming cost V 2 bases and J 3 bases, with 17 bases left between them. The CDR3 has 17 residues. Germline V gene data show CDR1 as MGHRA and CDR2 as YSYEKL. CDR3 residues: CASSQPTRGVRGNTIYF. Written as DNA, the CDR3 is TGCGCCAGCAGCCAACCCACCCGGGGGGTTCGTGGAAACACCATATATTTT.